These T cell receptor beta chains were read from a single sample in a study of shared clonotypes between healthy human individuals. Profiled with immunoSEQ multiplex PCR; TCRdb holds only in-frame clones, not every one. The repertoire holds hundreds of thousands of clones, with roughly 96% as singletons. Sequencing was carried out using naive CD8+ T cells sorted from blood. These receptors all come from a woman in her 30s in good health. The CDR3 runs from the conserved cysteine through the conserved F or W. The order of the fields is J gene, clone size, V gene, D gene, CDR3 DNA, CDR3 protein. A D gene is named only where the DNA matches it firmly. The size field is filled for only some rows; it gives once, few, many or a size class.

TRBJ1-1 | - | TRBV28 | - | TGTGCCAGCAGTTTATCAACTGAAGCTTTCTTT | CASSLSTEAFF
TRBJ1-5 | once | TRBV30 | TRBD1 | TGTGCCTGGAGTTTCACAGGGGGCCCTATGCAGCCCCAGCATTTT | CAWSFTGGPMQPQHF
TRBJ2-2 | - | TRBV19 | - | TGTGCCAGTAGTATATTCAGCGGGGAGCTGTTTTTT | CASSIFSGELFF
TRBJ1-5 | - | TRBV7-9 | TRBD1 | TGTGCCAGCAGCTTATACGGGACAGGGGGCGGGCAGCCCCAGCATTTT | CASSLYGTGGGQPQHF
TRBJ2-7 | - | TRBV6-1 | - | TGTGCCAGCAGTGAATGGGGGAGCTCCTACGAGCAGTACTTC | CASSEWGSSYEQYF
TRBJ2-3 | - | TRBV2 | TRBD2 | TGTGCCAGCAGTGATCCGGTGCAGGCGGGGGGCACAGATACGCAGTATTTT | CASSDPVQAGGTDTQYF
TRBJ2-7 | - | TRBV28 | - | TGTGCCAGCAGTTCCCTAGGCGAGCAGTACTTC | CASSSLGEQYF
TRBJ2-7 | - | TRBV27 | - | TGTGCCAGCGGAAGCGGAACCTCCTACGAGCAGTACTTC | CASGSGTSYEQYF
TRBJ1-2 | - | TRBV11-2 | - | TGTGCCAGCAGCTTGAGGGGAGCGGGCTTCTATGGCTACACCTTC | CASSLRGAGFYGYTF
TRBJ1-5 | - | TRBV27 | TRBD1 | TGTGCCAGCAGTTTGACAGGGGTAGGCAATCAGCCCCAGCATTTT | CASSLTGVGNQPQHF
TRBJ2-7 | - | TRBV4-1 | - | TGCGCCAGCAGCCAAGATACTCTGGACAGAGCCTACGAGCAGTACTTC | CASSQDTLDRAYEQYF
TRBJ2-3 | - | TRBV13 | - | TGTGCCAGCAGCCCCCAGTACCTAGATACGCAGTATTTT | CASSPQYLDTQYF
TRBJ1-1 | - | TRBV19 | - | TGTGCCAGTAGTACCGTGGCGCCTGAAGCTTTCTTT | CASSTVAPEAFF
TRBJ1-5 | - | TRBV4-2 | - | TGTGCCAGCAGCCAAGCCCCTGGTGCTATCGATCAGCCCCAGCATTTT | CASSQAPGAIDQPQHF
TRBJ2-7 | - | TRBV5-1 | - | TGCGCCAGCAGCTTGGTAGCTAGCGAGGTTTTGGCTGACGAGCAGTACTTC | CASSLVASEVLADEQYF
TRBJ2-7 | - | TRBV27 | TRBD2 | TGTGCCAGCAGTTTAATACTAGCGGGAGGAGTATACGAGCAGTACTTC | CASSLILAGGVYEQYF